These 9 T cell receptor beta chains came from one sample sequenced in a study of OX40 agonist ivuxolimab in advanced cancers. The method was immunoSEQ multiplex PCR; TCRdb's version includes in-frame clones alone and lacks a portion of them. The sample carries under 90,000 clones, roughly nine tenths recorded once. This specimen was CD4+ or CD8+ T cells sorted from blood, taken in a trial of the OX40 agonist ivuxolimab. These receptors were taken from an adult with an advanced solid tumor such as melanoma, head and neck, liver or kidney cancer.

The DNA of the CDR3 is TGTGCCAGCAGTTACTTTAACACAGATACGCAGTATTTT. Its translation is CASSYFNTDTQYF. The J gene is TRBJ2-3, the V gene TRBV6-5, with D unresolved. Germline values: CDR1 MNHEY, CDR2 SVGAGI. The CDR3 length is 13 residues. Trimming removed 1 base at V and 2 bases at J, with 4 bases between.

This sequence joins TRBV5-1 and TRBJ1-3; D gene ambiguous. Germline loops: CDR1 SGHRS, CDR2 YFSETQ. V was shortened by 4 bases and J by 3 bases, with 14 bases between the two germline ends. The CDR3 is made up of 15 amino acids. The CDR3 nucleotides are TGCGCCAGCAGCCCCGATACAGACCGTGGAAACACCATATATTTT. Its translation: CASSPDTDRGNTIYF.

This chain links TRBV5-1 with TRBJ1-2; a possible D gene is TRBD1 (6 bases). V lost 4 bases and J lost 4, with 20 bases in between. Germline loops: CDR1 SGHRS, CDR2 YFSETQ. This CDR3 spans 16 amino acids. CDR3 sequence: CASSLRQDIASYGYTF. For the CDR3, the DNA is TGCGCCAGCAGCCTACGACAGGACATAGCGTCCTATGGCTACACCTTC.

In its sample, this clone was seen a few times. The V and J genes are TRBV7-2 and TRBJ1-5; D remains unclear. The CDR3 is 13 amino acids. Germline CDR1 and CDR2: SGHTA and FQGNSA. The germline V and J ends were trimmed by 2 bases and 3 bases, with 5 bases remaining between them. CDR3: CASSLIDNQPQHF. As DNA, the CDR3 is TGTGCCAGCAGCTTAATAGACAATCAGCCCCAGCATTTT. The full variable domain, its missing parts supplied by reference TRBV7-2 and TRBJ1-5, is GAGVSQSPSNKVTEKGKDVELRCDPISGHTALYWYRQSLGQGLEFLIYFQGNSAPDKSGLPSDRFSAERTGGSVSTLTIQRTQQEDSAVYLCASSLIDNQPQHFGDGTRLSIL.

The V gene is TRBV2, the J gene TRBJ1-1, with D uncertain. V dropped 4 bases and J dropped 6 bases, with 12 bases sitting between them. This CDR3 contains 13 residues. Germline CDR1 is SNHLY and CDR2 is FYNNEI. Here the CDR3 DNA reads TGTGCCAGCAGTGGTCAGGAATTTTCTGAAGCTTTCTTT. Its protein product is CASSGQEFSEAFF.

V is TRBV19 and J is TRBJ1-5, with D unresolved. The CDR3 runs to 14 residues. Germline CDR1 LNHDA, CDR2 SQIVND (reference sequence). Deletions cut 7 bases from V and 4 bases from J, with 14 bases between. As DNA, the CDR3 is TGTGCCAGTACTCACACCCAAAAGAATCAGCCCCAGCATTTT. Its translation: CASTHTQKNQPQHF.

The V gene is TRBV10-1, the J gene TRBJ2-3, with TRBD2 matching 10 bases. This CDR3 has 16 residues. J was trimmed by 4 bases and V by 3 bases; bases with no gene match: 7. Looked up from germline, CDR1 is WNHNN and CDR2 is SYGVQD (reference sequence). CDR3 in DNA: TGCGCCAGCAGTGAAGCCGGGACTAGCGTCGCAGATACGCAGTATTTT. As protein: CASSEAGTSVADTQYF.

V and J are TRBV7-3 and TRBJ2-5, with D possibly TRBD1 on 6 matching bases. Germline-derived CDR1 and CDR2 are SGHTA and FQGTGA. Between the trimmed V and J ends, which lost 0 bases and 5 bases, there was a span of 13 bases. This CDR3 has 15 amino acids. The chain's CDR3 is CASSLTFTGMETQYF. The DNA for the CDR3 is TGTGCCAGCAGCTTAACGTTCACAGGGATGGAGACCCAGTACTTC.

The rearrangement links TRBV19 to TRBJ2-1; TRBD2 might be the D (6 bases). The ends were cut back, 6 bases at V and 7 bases at J, with 13 bases in the middle. The CDR3 runs 13 residues. Germline V lookup: CDR1 LNHDA, CDR2 SQIVND (reference sequence). CDR3 nucleotides: TGTGCCAGTAGCGTGGGACTGCTAAATGAGCAGTTCTTC. This sequence encodes CASSVGLLNEQFF.